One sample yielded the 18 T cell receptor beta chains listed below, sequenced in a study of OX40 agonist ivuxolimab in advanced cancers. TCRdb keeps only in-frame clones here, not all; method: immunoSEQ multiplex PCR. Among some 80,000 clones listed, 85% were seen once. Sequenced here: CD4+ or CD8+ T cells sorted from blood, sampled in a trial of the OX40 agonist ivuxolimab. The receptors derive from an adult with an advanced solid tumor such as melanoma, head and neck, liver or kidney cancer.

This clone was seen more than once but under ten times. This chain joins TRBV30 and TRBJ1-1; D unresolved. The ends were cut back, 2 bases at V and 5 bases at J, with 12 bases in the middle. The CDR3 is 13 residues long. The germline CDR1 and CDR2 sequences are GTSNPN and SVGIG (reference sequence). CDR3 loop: CAWSNSPRTEAFF. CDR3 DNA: TGTGCCTGGAGTAACTCCCCGAGGACTGAAGCTTTCTTT.

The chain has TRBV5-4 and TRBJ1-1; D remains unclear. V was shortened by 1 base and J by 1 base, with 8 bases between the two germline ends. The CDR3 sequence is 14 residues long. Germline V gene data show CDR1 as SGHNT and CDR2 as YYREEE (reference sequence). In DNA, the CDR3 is TGTGCCAGCAGCTTGTACAGAACGAACACTGAAGCTTTCTTT. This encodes CASSLYRTNTEAFF.

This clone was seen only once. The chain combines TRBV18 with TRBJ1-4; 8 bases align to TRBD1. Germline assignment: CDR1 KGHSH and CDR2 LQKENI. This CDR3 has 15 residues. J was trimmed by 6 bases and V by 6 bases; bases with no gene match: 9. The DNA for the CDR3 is TGTGCCAGCTCTCCGACAGGGGCCTTCGATGAAAAACTGTTTTTT. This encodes CASSPTGAFDEKLFF.

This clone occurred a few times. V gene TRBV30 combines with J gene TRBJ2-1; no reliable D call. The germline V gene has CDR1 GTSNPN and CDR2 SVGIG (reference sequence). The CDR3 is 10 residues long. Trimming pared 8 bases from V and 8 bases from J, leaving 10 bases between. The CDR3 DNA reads TGTGCCGGTGAACAAGATGAGCAGTTCTTC. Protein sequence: CAGEQDEQFF. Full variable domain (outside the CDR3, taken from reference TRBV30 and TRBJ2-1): SQTIHQWPATLVQPVGSPLSLECTVEGTSNPNLYWYRQAAGRGLQLLFYSVGIGQISSEVPQNLSASRPQDRQFILSSKKLLLSDSGFYLCAGEQDEQFFGPGTRLTVL.

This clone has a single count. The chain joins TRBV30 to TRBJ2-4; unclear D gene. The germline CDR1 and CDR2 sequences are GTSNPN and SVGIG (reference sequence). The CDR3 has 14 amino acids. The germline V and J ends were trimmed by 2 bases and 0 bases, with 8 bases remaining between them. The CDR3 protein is CAWSKGIAKNIQYF. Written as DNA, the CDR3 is TGTGCCTGGAGTAAGGGTATAGCCAAAAACATTCAGTACTTC.

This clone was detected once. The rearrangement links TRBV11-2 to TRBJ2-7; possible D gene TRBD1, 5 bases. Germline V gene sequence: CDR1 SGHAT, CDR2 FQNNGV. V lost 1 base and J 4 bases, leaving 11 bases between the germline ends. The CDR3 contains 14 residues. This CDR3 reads CASSLGTSGYEQYF. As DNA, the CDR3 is TGTGCCAGCAGCTTAGGAACATCAGGGTACGAGCAGTACTTC.

In nucleotides, the CDR3 is TGTGCCAGCAGTTCGACAGGTAGGGAAAAGCCCCAGCATTTT. Translation gives CASSSTGREKPQHF. The gene calls are TRBV6-6 and TRBJ1-5, with D possibly being TRBD1 (6 bases). The CDR3 spans 14 residues. Deletions cut 4 bases from V and 8 bases from J, with 15 bases between. CDR1 is MNHNY and CDR2 is SVGAGI in the germline V gene (reference sequence).

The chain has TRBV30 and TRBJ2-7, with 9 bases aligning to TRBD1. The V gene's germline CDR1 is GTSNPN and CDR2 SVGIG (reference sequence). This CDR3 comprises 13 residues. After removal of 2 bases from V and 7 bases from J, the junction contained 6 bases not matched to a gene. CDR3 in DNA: TGTGCCTGGAGTACAGGGGGCTCTTGGGAGCAGTACTTC. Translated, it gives CAWSTGGSWEQYF.

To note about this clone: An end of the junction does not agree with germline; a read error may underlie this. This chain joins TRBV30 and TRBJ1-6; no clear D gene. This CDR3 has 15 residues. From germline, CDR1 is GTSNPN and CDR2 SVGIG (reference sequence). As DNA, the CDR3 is TGTGCCTGGAGTGTCGTTAGCTCCCATAATTCACCCCTCCACTTT. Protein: CAWSVVSSHNSPLHF.

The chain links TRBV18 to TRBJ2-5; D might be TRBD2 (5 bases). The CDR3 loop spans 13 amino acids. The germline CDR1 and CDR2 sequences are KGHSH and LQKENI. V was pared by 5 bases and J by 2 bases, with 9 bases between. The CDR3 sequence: CASSNSVQETQYF. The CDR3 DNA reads TGTGCCAGCTCAAATAGCGTTCAAGAGACCCAGTACTTC.

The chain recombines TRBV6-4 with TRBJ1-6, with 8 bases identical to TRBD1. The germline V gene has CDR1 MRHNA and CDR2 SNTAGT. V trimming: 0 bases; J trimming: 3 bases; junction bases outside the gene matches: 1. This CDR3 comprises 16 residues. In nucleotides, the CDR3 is TGTGCCAGCAGTGACTCCGGACAGGGCTATAATTCACCCCTCCACTTT. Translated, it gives CASSDSGQGYNSPLHF.

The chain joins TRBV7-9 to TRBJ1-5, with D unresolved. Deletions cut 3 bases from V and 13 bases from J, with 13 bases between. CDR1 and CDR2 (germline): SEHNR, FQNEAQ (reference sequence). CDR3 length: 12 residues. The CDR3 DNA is TGTGCCAGCAGCTTTGGTCCCGGGCTTCAGCATTTT. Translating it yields CASSFGPGLQHF.

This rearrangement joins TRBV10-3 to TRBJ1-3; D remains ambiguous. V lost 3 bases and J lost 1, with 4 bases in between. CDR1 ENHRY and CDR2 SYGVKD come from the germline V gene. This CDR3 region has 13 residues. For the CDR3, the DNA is TGTGCCATCAGTGAAGGTTCTGGAAACACCATATATTTT. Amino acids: CAISEGSGNTIYF.

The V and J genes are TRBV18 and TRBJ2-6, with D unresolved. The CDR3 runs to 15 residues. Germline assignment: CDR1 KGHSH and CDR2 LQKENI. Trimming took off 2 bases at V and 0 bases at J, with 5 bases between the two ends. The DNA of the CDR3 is TGTGCCAGCTCACCAAGGGACTCTGGGGCCAACGTCCTGACTTTC. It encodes CASSPRDSGANVLTF.

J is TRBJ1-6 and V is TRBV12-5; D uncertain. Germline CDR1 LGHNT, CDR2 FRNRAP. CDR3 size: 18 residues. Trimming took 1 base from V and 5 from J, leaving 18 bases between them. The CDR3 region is CASGLGPGWSTDNSPLHF. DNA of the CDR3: TGTGCTAGTGGTTTGGGACCCGGGTGGAGTACGGATAATTCACCCCTCCACTTT.

The CDR3 nucleotides read TGTGCCAGCAGTGAACGGGGGGCTTCGAGCAATCAGCCCCAGCATTTT. Its protein product is CASSERGASSNQPQHF. The rearrangement joins TRBV6-1 to TRBJ1-5; D possibly corresponds to TRBD1 (6 bases). Trimming took off 2 bases at V and 1 base at J, with 12 bases between the two ends. CDR3 length: 16 residues. The V gene's germline CDR1 is MNHNS and CDR2 SASEGT.

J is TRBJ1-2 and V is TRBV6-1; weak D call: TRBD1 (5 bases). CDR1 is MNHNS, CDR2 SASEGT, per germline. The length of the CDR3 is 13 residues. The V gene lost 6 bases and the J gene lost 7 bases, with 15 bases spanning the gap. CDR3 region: CASSPQDVGGYTF. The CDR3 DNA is TGTGCCAGCAGCCCACAGGACGTCGGTGGCTACACCTTC.

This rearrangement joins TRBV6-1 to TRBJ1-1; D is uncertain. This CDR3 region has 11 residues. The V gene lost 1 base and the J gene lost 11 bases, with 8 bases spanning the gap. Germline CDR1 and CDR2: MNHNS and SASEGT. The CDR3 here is CASSEGMAAFF. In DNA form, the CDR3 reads TGTGCCAGCAGTGAAGGGATGGCGGCTTTCTTT.